A single sample gave rise to the 15 T cell receptor beta chains below, sequenced in a study of blood T cell repertoires in COVID-19. Repertoires were generated with immunoSEQ multiplex PCR, while TCRdb's copy carries only in-frame clones and drops some. The sample lists roughly 50,000 clones, more than 70% occurring once. Sequencing used peripheral blood. The source of these receptors is a woman in her sixties with acute or convalescent COVID-19.

DNA for the CDR3: TGCGCCAGCAGCCAAGATCGGTCGGAGGCTAACTATGGCTACACCTTC. Amino acids: CASSQDRSEANYGYTF. The chain employs TRBV4-1 and TRBJ1-2; D unclear. V shed 0 bases and J shed 0 bases, with 11 bases lying between them. This CDR3 is built from 16 residues. Germline-derived CDR1 and CDR2 are MGHRA and YSYEKL.

The chain combines TRBV24-1 with TRBJ1-2, with 11 bases aligning to TRBD1. CDR1 and CDR2 (germline): KGHDR, SFDVKD. CDR3 length: 14 residues. The V gene end was trimmed by 8 bases and the J gene end by 3 bases; junction bases not matched to a gene: 4. The CDR3 spells CATNAGQGDYGYTF. The DNA for the CDR3 is TGTGCCACCAACGCGGGACAGGGGGACTATGGCTACACCTTC.

The rearrangement uses TRBV19 and TRBJ1-4, with a weak D call TRBD1 (6 bases). CDR3 length: 16 residues. Germline-derived CDR1 and CDR2 are LNHDA and SQIVND (reference sequence). Trimming pared 1 base from V and 7 bases from J, leaving 16 bases between. CDR3 in DNA: TGTGCCAGTAGTATAGCGGACAGTGAGGGTTTTGAAAAACTGTTTTTT. Amino acid sequence: CASSIADSEGFEKLFF.

The rearrangement links TRBV19 to TRBJ2-5; a weak D match, TRBD2 (5 bases). The V end was cut by 6 bases, the J end by 1 base, with 15 bases between. Germline V gene data show CDR1 as LNHDA and CDR2 as SQIVND (reference sequence). The CDR3 runs 15 residues. In DNA, the CDR3 is TGTGCCAGTAGACTAACGGGAATCAGCCAAGAGACCCAGTACTTC. It codes for CASRLTGISQETQYF.

This clone was seen more than once but under ten times. The J gene is TRBJ1-4, the V gene TRBV2, with 7 nucleotides matching TRBD1. The ends lost 5 bases at V and 4 bases at J; junction bases unmatched: 7. The V gene's germline CDR1 is SNHLY and CDR2 FYNNEI. The CDR3 extends over 15 amino acids. The CDR3 reads CASSLQGLGNEKLFF. DNA of the CDR3: TGTGCCAGCAGTCTACAGGGGCTGGGTAATGAAAAACTGTTTTTT.

The J gene is TRBJ1-4, the V gene TRBV28; 12 nucleotides line up with TRBD1. V trimming: 4 bases; J trimming: 11 bases; junction bases outside the gene matches: 5. CDR3 size: 14 residues. Germline V lookup: CDR1 MDHEN, CDR2 SYDVKM. In nucleotides, the CDR3 is TGTGCCAGCAGTTACCGGGACAGGGGGCGGAAACTGTTTTTT. This translates into CASSYRDRGRKLFF.

This clone was detected only once. J is TRBJ2-4 and V is TRBV3-1 (or the pseudogene TRBV3-2), with D possibly matching TRBD1 (6 bases). This CDR3 is 15 amino acids long. Germline V gene sequence: CDR1 LGHDT, CDR2 YNNKEL (reference sequence). Trimming left V 2 bases short and J 3 bases short, with 11 bases between. The CDR3 DNA sequence: TGTGCCAGCAGCCAATACAGGGACAACAAAAACATTCAGTACTTC. This gives the protein CASSQYRDNKNIQYF.

This chain links TRBV19 with TRBJ2-5, with 7 bases aligning to TRBD2. Germline V CDR1 and CDR2: LNHDA, SQIVND (reference sequence). V lost 1 base, J lost 5 bases, and 10 bases stayed unmatched. The CDR3 has 16 amino acids. For the CDR3, the DNA is TGTGCCAGTAGTATAGGTCGAGGGAGGGCGGGGGAGACCCAGTACTTC. This gives the protein CASSIGRGRAGETQYF.

This chain uses TRBV11-2 with TRBJ1-4; weak D call: TRBD1 (5 bases). Germline V lookup: CDR1 SGHAT, CDR2 FQNNGV. The V and J ends lost 3 bases and 12 bases respectively, with 23 bases between them. CDR3 length equals 16 residues. The DNA for the CDR3 is TGTGCCAGCAGCTTCGACTTGAGGGTCGGGACTGGGGAACTGTTTTTT. This gives the protein CASSFDLRVGTGELFF.

J is TRBJ1-5 and V is TRBV28; D is uncertain. The length of the CDR3 is 13 residues. V was trimmed by 3 bases and J by 4 bases, leaving 7 bases between them. Germline CDR1 MDHEN, CDR2 SYDVKM. The CDR3 loop is CASSFVDNQPQHF. Written as DNA, the CDR3 is TGTGCCAGCAGTTTCGTAGATAATCAGCCCCAGCATTTT.

This clone has a single count. The genes are TRBV11-3 and TRBJ2-5, with 7 bases lining up with TRBD1. The CDR3 sequence is 15 residues long. Germline values: CDR1 SGHNT, CDR2 YENEEA. The trim removed 1 base at V and 5 bases at J, leaving 7 bases unmatched. Here the CDR3 reads CASSLGPTGKETQYF. As DNA, the CDR3 is TGTGCCAGCAGCTTAGGCCCGACAGGGAAGGAGACCCAGTACTTC.

The chain joins TRBV6-5 to TRBJ1-1, with D unclear. V gave up 6 bases and J gave up 0 bases, with 8 bases separating them. The CDR3 is made up of 13 amino acids. Germline values: CDR1 MNHEY, CDR2 SVGAGI. CDR3 protein: CASRSGMNTEAFF. As DNA, the CDR3 is TGTGCCAGCAGGTCCGGGATGAACACTGAAGCTTTCTTT.

A single count supports this clone. The V gene is TRBV28, the J gene TRBJ1-1; tentative D call: TRBD1 (5 bases). V was pared by 3 bases and J by 2 bases, with 10 bases between. Germline assignment: CDR1 MDHEN and CDR2 SYDVKM. CDR3 length: 14 amino acids. The DNA of the CDR3 is TGTGCCAGCAGTTTGGGCAGGGTTAACACTGAAGCTTTCTTT. Its protein product is CASSLGRVNTEAFF.

This clone was seen only a few times. The chain combines TRBV11-1 with TRBJ2-5; tentative D call: TRBD1 (6 bases). CDR1 SGHAT and CDR2 FQDESV come from the germline V gene (reference sequence). Trimming took 3 bases from V and 4 from J, leaving 15 bases between them. The CDR3 spans 15 residues. The CDR3 loop is CASSLIGTPGETQYF. CDR3 sequence (DNA): TGTGCCAGCAGCTTGATTGGGACACCGGGAGAGACCCAGTACTTC.

This rearrangement joins TRBV3-1 (or the pseudogene TRBV3-2) to TRBJ2-7, with D tentatively TRBD2 (6 bases). V shed 1 base and J shed 11 bases, with 9 bases lying between them. Germline CDR1 LGHDT, CDR2 YNNKEL (reference sequence). This CDR3 has 11 amino acids. CDR3 amino acids: CASSQGLAEYF. The CDR3 DNA is TGTGCCAGCAGCCAAGGCTTAGCGGAGTACTTC.